One sample yielded the 17 T cell receptor beta chains listed below, sequenced in a study of tumor-infiltrating lymphocytes in primary liver carcinoma. RNA isolated from unsorted whole blood supplied the blood RNA, with germline DNA also extracted. A constant-region primer primed TCR beta cDNA synthesis from 500 ng of total RNA. Three rounds of nested multiplex PCR with slightly modified ARM-PCR produced TCR beta libraries. The two initial PCR rounds, 9 to 11 cycles each, used TRBV1-TRBV30 forward and C-beta reverse primers. TCRdb called the multiplex PCR reads again in MiXCR, with one record for every CDR3 protein. The sample has 250,000 to 400,000 distinct CDR3 sequences, 50% to 70% seen once. Sequencing was done on a sample of peripheral blood. The receptor source for this set is a man between 40 and 49 years old with primary liver carcinoma and hepatitis B virus infection.

To note about this clonotype: The junction departs from the called germline gene at one end, perhaps through a read error. In nucleotides, the CDR3 is TGTGCCAGCAGCTCGGACTCTAATTCATCCCTCCACTTT. It yields the protein CASSSDSNSSLHF. The chain couples TRBV7-8 to TRBJ1-6, with D unresolved. The CDR3 consists of 13 residues. Germline CDR1 SGHVS, CDR2 FQNEAQ.

CDR3 amino acids: CASSLMRLAHYNEQFF. CDR3 in DNA: TGTGCCAGCAGCTTAATGAGACTAGCACACTACAATGAGCAGTTCTTC. This chain connects TRBV11-2 to TRBJ2-1; 7 positions agree with TRBD2. Per germline, CDR1 SGHAT and CDR2 FQNNGV. V gave up 2 bases and J gave up 3 bases; unmatched junction bases: 7. This CDR3 is built from 16 residues.

This chain connects TRBV11-2 to TRBJ1-2; D is unresolved. The V gene's germline CDR1 is SGHAT and CDR2 FQNNGV. Trimming removed 2 bases from V and 8 bases from J, with 21 bases in between. This CDR3 spans 16 amino acids. The CDR3 sequence: CASSLTDGRSVWGYTF. In nucleotides, the CDR3 is TGTGCCAGCAGCTTAACAGACGGTAGGAGCGTCTGGGGCTACACCTTC.

As concerns this clonotype: A much larger clone is a single base away; this may be a read error. The chain has TRBV29-1 and TRBJ1-2; D is unclear. Germline CDR1 is SQVTM and CDR2 is ANQGSEA. This CDR3 has 9 residues. V was clipped by 3 bases and J by 9 bases, with 5 bases between them. The CDR3 protein is CSVDECYTF. CDR3 DNA sequence: TGCAGCGTTGATGAATGCTACACCTTC. The variable domain in full, completed from reference TRBV29-1 and TRBJ1-2, reads SAVISQKPSRDICQRGTSLTIQCQVDSQVTMMFWYRQQPGQSLTLIATANQGSEATYESGFVIDKFPISRPNLTFSTLTVSNMSPEDSSIYLCSVDECYTFGSGTRLTVV.

In regard to this clonotype: A read error is possible here, since a much larger clone lies one base away. This rearrangement joins TRBV6-5 to TRBJ2-1; D gene ambiguous. Germline assignment: CDR1 MNHEY and CDR2 SVGAGI. The V and J ends lost 8 bases and 8 bases respectively, with 10 bases between them. The CDR3 loop spans 11 amino acids. The CDR3 DNA follows: TGTGCCAGCGTATTGGCCGATGAGCAGTTCTTC. Translation gives CASVLADEQFF.

This clonotype was counted a few times. V and J are TRBV4-2 and TRBJ2-7, with TRBD2 as a possible D gene (5 bases). V was pared by 0 bases and J by 4 bases, with 37 bases between. The CDR3 loop spans 23 amino acids. The germline CDR1 and CDR2 sequences are LGHNA and YNFKEQ. The CDR3 protein is CASSQEGQADRTYESMGVYEQYF. The CDR3 DNA follows: TGTGCCAGCAGCCAAGAAGGGCAGGCCGACCGGACGTACGAAAGTATGGGAGTGTACGAGCAGTACTTC.

The chain uses TRBV12-3 or TRBV12-4 and TRBJ2-7, with D unclear. There are 18 residues in the CDR3. V lost 9 bases and J 4 bases, leaving 31 bases between the germline ends. For the CDR3, the DNA is TGTGCCAGGAGTCCCCTGGGGTCGGCTGGATTGGGCTCTTACGAGCAGTACTTC. This gives the protein CARSPLGSAGLGSYEQYF.

To note about this clonotype: A single base separates this from a much larger clone, so it may be a read error. The rearrangement joins TRBV6-1 to TRBJ2-2; D is possibly TRBD2 (6 bases). The V end was cut by 5 bases, the J end by 2 bases, with 12 bases between. CDR1 is MNHNS and CDR2 is SASEGT in the germline V gene. The CDR3 totals 15 residues. The CDR3 coding sequence is TGTGCCAGCAGTCCCCGTAGCGGTAACACCGGGGAGCTGTTTTTT. Protein sequence: CASSPRSGNTGELFF.

In this sample, this clonotype turned up a few times. V usage is TRBV13 and J usage is TRBJ1-2, with D uncertain. Germline V gives CDR1 PRHDT, CDR2 FYEKMQ (reference sequence). This CDR3 is 11 amino acids long. V gave up 5 bases and J gave up 7 bases, with 8 bases separating them. The CDR3 DNA reads TGTGCCAGCAGCCTAGACGTTGGCTACACCTTC. This codes for CASSLDVGYTF.

This chain joins TRBV28 and TRBJ2-3, with a possible D match to TRBD2 (5 bases). This CDR3 is 14 amino acids long. Germline values: CDR1 MDHEN, CDR2 SYDVKM. Trimming removed 8 bases from V and 4 bases from J, with 16 bases in between. This chain's CDR3 is CASGNRGSADTQYF. CDR3 DNA sequence: TGTGCCAGCGGGAATAGAGGGAGCGCAGATACGCAGTATTTT.

As regards this clonotype: Sequence at one end of the junction differs from germline and may be a read error. The gene calls are TRBV4-3 and TRBJ2-6, with D tentatively TRBD1 (5 bases). This CDR3 contains 15 residues. Germline V lookup: CDR1 LGHNA, CDR2 YSLEER. CDR3 sequence: CASTQGTPGANVLTF. The CDR3 coding sequence is TGCGCCAGCACCCAGGGAACACCTGGGGCCAACGTCCTGACATTC.

This clonotype is a singleton in its sample. Since the CDR3 does not end with the conserved phenylalanine or tryptophan, this likely comes from a read error. V and J are TRBV11-1 and TRBJ1-5; D unclear. The CDR3 totals 13 residues. From germline, CDR1 is SGHAT and CDR2 FQDESV (reference sequence). The CDR3 here is CVSSTTSNQPQHS. Here the CDR3 DNA reads TGTGTCAGCAGCACCACAAGCAATCAGCCCCAGCATTCT.

To note about this clonotype: Since a much larger clone is just one base distant, this may be a read error. The V and J genes are TRBV14 and TRBJ2-7, with TRBD2 matching 7 bases. CDR3 length equals 15 residues. CDR1 and CDR2 from the germline V gene are SGHDN and FVKESK. J was trimmed by 4 bases and V by 1 base; bases with no gene match: 7. CDR3 in DNA: TGTGCCAGCAGCCAAGGGGGGGGGAGGAAGTACGAGCAGTACTTC. Protein sequence: CASSQGGGRKYEQYF.

This clonotype has ten or more counts. The genes are TRBV5-5 and TRBJ2-3; 8 positions agree with TRBD2. J was trimmed by 1 base and V by 4 bases; bases with no gene match: 8. CDR3 length: 16 amino acids. CDR1 is SGHKS, CDR2 YYEKEE, per germline (reference sequence). In nucleotides, the CDR3 is TGTGCCAGCAGCCCGGGCGTTAGCGGGGGCACAGATACGCAGTATTTT. This sequence encodes CASSPGVSGGTDTQYF. The complete variable domain, with remaining parts taken from reference TRBV5-5 and TRBJ2-3, reads DAGVTQSPTHLIKTRGQQVTLRCSPISGHKSVSWYQQVLGQGPQFIFQYYEKEERGRGNFPDRFSARQFPNYSSELNVNALLLGDSALYLCASSPGVSGGTDTQYFGPGTRLTVL.

With respect to this clonotype: The junction differs from germline at one of its ends, possibly a read error. V is TRBV5-4 and J is TRBJ2-1, with TRBD2 matching over 9 bases. This CDR3 spans 16 amino acids. Germline loops: CDR1 SGHNT, CDR2 YYREEE (reference sequence). In DNA form, the CDR3 reads TGTGCCAGCAGCTTGGGCGGGAGGGTTGGTAACAATCAGCAGTTCTTC. This sequence encodes CASSLGGRVGNNQQFF.

Of note for this clonotype: Germline is not matched at one junction end, which may reflect a read error. The chain uses TRBV5-4 and TRBJ1-5, with D tentatively TRBD1 (6 bases). There are 14 residues in the CDR3. Germline CDR1 is SGHNT and CDR2 is YYREEE (reference sequence). The CDR3 loop is CASSLGAGDHPQHF. The DNA for the CDR3 is TGTGCCAGCAGCTTGGGTGCAGGGGATCACCCCCAGCATTTT. Full variable domain (missing parts from reference TRBV5-4 and TRBJ1-5): ETGVTQSPTHLIKTRGQQVTLRCSSQSGHNTVSWYQQALGQGPQFIFQYYREEENGRGNFPPRFSGLQFPNYSSELNVNALELDDSALYLCASSLGAGDHPQHFGDGTRLSIL.

This clonotype has ten or more counts. The chain combines TRBV5-5 with TRBJ1-1; possible D gene TRBD1, 6 bases. CDR1 SGHKS and CDR2 YYEKEE come from the germline V gene (reference sequence). V was cut by 2 bases and J by 5 bases, with 7 bases left in between. This CDR3 is built from 12 residues. CDR3 coding DNA: TGTGCCAGCAGCTTAAGGGGGACTGAAGCTTTCTTT. Protein product: CASSLRGTEAFF.